The present TCR beta chain was sequenced within a study of blood T cell repertoires in COVID-19. Produced via immunoSEQ multiplex PCR; TCRdb's table is partial and in-frame only. The data show 62,000 or so clones, approximately 85% seen once. This CDR3 spans 12 amino acids. Germline V gene data show CDR1 as MNHEY and CDR2 as SVGAGI. Trimming removed 10 bases from V and 2 bases from J, with 9 bases in between. The TCR comes from a human donor in a cohort sampled during active COVID-19. The chain joins TRBV6-5 to TRBJ1-3; D is uncertain. The sample comprised peripheral blood. CDR3 sequence: CATGNAGNTIYF. In nucleotides, the CDR3 is TGTGCCACCGGGAACGCTGGAAACACCATATATTTT.